The 5 T cell receptor beta chains listed next were all sequenced from one sample in a study of T cell repertoires in cytomegalovirus infection. TCRdb used MiXCR to reprocess the reads, holding one entry per CDR3 protein. The profile shows 300,000 to 400,000 distinct CDR3 sequences, less than 20% of them singletons. Material: PBMCs. Source of these receptors: a human donor in good health (CMV status not recorded). Some clones in this sample may be carry-over from other donors' samples.

This sequence joins TRBV20-1 and TRBJ2-7; 10 bases align to TRBD1. CDR1 and CDR2 (germline): DFQATT, SNEGSKA (reference sequence). This CDR3 region has 15 residues. Losses at the gene ends were 3 bases for V and 4 bases for J; bases not matched to a gene: 9. CDR3 sequence: CSARAPGQGRYEQYF. The CDR3 nucleotides read TGCAGTGCTAGGGCACCGGGACAGGGGAGGTACGAGCAGTACTTC.

The chain combines TRBV7-2 with TRBJ2-5; 8 bases are shared with TRBD2. The CDR3 length is 15 residues. Germline CDR1 is SGHTA and CDR2 is FQGNSA. Trimming cost V 3 bases and J 5 bases; bases outside gene matches: 8. The CDR3 region is CASSFAGGRSETQYF. CDR3 DNA sequence: TGTGCCAGCAGCTTCGCGGGGGGCCGTAGTGAGACCCAGTACTTC.

This clonotype turned up a few times. This sequence joins TRBV20-1 and TRBJ2-7, with TRBD2 as a possible D gene (5 bases). The germline V and J ends were trimmed by 1 base and 4 bases, with 14 bases remaining between them. The CDR3 totals 14 residues. The germline V gene has CDR1 DFQATT and CDR2 SNEGSKA (reference sequence). The CDR3 here is CSARVSGIGYEQYF. CDR3 coding DNA: TGCAGTGCTAGAGTTTCCGGGATCGGGTACGAGCAGTACTTC.

The chain is built from TRBV20-1 and TRBJ2-5, with TRBD2 identical over 13 bases. Unmatched junction bases numbered 0, after V lost 1 base and J lost 4 bases. CDR1 is DFQATT, CDR2 SNEGSKA, per germline (reference sequence). The CDR3 is made up of 14 amino acids. Here the CDR3 reads CSARGTSGRETQYF. As DNA, the CDR3 is TGCAGTGCTAGAGGGACTAGCGGGAGAGAGACCCAGTACTTC.

This clonotype showed up many times. J is TRBJ1-2 and V is TRBV7-2; 9 nucleotides match TRBD1. The J segment lost 5 bases and the V segment lost 0 bases, leaving 4 bases of the junction unmatched. This CDR3 spans 15 amino acids. Germline V CDR1 and CDR2: SGHTA, FQGNSA. The CDR3, as DNA: TGTGCCAGCAGCTTAGCCGGGACAGGGACGTATGGCTACACCTTC. It translates to CASSLAGTGTYGYTF.